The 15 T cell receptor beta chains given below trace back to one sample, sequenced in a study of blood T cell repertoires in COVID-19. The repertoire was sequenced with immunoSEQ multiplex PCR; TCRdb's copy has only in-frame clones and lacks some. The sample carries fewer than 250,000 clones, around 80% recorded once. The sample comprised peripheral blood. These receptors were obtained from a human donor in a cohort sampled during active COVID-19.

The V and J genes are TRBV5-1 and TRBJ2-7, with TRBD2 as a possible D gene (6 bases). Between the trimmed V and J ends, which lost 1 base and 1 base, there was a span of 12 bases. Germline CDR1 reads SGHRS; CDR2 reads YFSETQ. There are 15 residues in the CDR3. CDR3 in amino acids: CASSLKEGLSYEQYF. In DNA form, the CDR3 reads TGCGCCAGCAGCTTGAAGGAGGGGCTTTCCTACGAGCAGTACTTC.

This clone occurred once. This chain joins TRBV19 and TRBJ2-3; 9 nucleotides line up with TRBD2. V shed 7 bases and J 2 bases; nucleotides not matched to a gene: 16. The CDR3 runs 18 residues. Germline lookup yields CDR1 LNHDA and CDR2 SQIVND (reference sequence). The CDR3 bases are TGTGCCAGTACCAAAAGGGGCCACCTAGCGGGGTTCACAGATACGCAGTATTTT. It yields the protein CASTKRGHLAGFTDTQYF.

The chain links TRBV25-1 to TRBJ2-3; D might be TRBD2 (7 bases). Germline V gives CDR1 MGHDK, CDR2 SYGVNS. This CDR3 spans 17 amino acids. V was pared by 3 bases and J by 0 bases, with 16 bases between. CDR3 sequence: CASSDLREGVSTDTQYF. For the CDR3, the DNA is TGTGCCAGCAGTGACCTCAGGGAGGGGGTGAGCACAGATACGCAGTATTTT.

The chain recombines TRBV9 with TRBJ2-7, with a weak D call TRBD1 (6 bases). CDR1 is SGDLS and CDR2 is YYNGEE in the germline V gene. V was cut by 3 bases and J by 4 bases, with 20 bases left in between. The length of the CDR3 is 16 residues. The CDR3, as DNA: TGTGCCAGCAGCGCAGAGGACAGCCCGTTGATTTACGAGCAGTACTTC. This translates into CASSAEDSPLIYEQYF.

In DNA form, the CDR3 reads TGTGCCTGGAGTCGTTCAGGTTTCACAGATACGCAGTATTTT. Translation gives CAWSRSGFTDTQYF. The chain recombines TRBV30 with TRBJ2-3; no clear D gene. V was trimmed by 2 bases and J by 2 bases, leaving 11 bases between them. This CDR3 is 14 amino acids long. CDR1 and CDR2 from the germline V gene are GTSNPN and SVGIG (reference sequence).

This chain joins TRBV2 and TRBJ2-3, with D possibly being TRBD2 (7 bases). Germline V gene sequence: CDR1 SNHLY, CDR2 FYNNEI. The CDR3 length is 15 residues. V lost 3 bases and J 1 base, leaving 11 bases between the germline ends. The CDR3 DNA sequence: TGTGCCAGCAGTGAGGGCGGGGGCCGCACAGATACGCAGTATTTT. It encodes CASSEGGGRTDTQYF.

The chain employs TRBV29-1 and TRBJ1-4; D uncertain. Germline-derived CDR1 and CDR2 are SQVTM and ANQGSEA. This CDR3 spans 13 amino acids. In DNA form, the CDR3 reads TGCACTGTGTCGGTTGCAACTAATGAAAAACTGTTTTTT. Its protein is CTVSVATNEKLFF. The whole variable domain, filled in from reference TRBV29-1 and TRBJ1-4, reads SAVISQKPSRDICQRGTSLTIQCQVDSQVTMMFWYRQQPGQSLTLIATANQGSEATYESGFVIDKFPISRPNLTFSTLTVSNMSPEDSSIYLCTVSVATNEKLFFGSGTQLSVL.

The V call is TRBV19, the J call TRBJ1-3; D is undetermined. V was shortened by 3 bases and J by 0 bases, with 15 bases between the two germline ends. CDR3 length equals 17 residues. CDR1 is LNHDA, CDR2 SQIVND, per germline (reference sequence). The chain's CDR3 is CASSMVKATTSGNTIYF. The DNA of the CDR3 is TGTGCCAGTAGTATGGTTAAGGCGACAACCTCTGGAAACACCATATATTTT.

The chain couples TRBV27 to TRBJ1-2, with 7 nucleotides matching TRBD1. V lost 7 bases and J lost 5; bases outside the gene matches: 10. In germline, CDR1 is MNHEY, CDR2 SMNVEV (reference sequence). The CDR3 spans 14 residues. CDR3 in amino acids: CASKSGGGPYGYTF. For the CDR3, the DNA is TGTGCCAGCAAGTCAGGGGGTGGTCCGTATGGCTACACCTTC.

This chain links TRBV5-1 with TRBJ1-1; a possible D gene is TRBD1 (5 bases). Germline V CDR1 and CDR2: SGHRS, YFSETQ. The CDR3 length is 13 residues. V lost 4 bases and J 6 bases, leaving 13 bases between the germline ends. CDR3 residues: CASSPGHQAEAFF. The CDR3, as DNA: TGCGCCAGCAGCCCCGGACATCAGGCTGAAGCTTTCTTT.

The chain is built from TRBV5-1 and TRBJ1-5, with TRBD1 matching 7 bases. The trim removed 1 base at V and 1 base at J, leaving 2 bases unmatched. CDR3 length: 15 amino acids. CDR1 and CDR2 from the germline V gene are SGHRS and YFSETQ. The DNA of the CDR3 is TGCGCCAGCAGCTTGTCGGGACAGAGCAATCAGCCCCAGCATTTT. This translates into CASSLSGQSNQPQHF.

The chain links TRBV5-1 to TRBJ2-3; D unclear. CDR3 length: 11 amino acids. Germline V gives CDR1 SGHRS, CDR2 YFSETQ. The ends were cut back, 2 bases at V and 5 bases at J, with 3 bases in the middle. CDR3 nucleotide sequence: TGCGCCAGCAGCTTCGGAGATACGCAGTATTTT. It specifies CASSFGDTQYF. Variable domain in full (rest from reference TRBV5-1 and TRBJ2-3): KAGVTQTPRYLIKTRGQQVTLSCSPISGHRSVSWYQQTPGQGLQFLFEYFSETQRNKGNFPGRFSGRQFSNSRSEMNVSTLELGDSALYLCASSFGDTQYFGPGTRLTVL.

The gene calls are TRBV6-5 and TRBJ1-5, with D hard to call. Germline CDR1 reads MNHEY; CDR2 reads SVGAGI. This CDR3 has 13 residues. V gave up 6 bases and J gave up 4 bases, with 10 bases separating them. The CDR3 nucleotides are TGTGCCAGCAGCCCCTACCCTAATCAGCCCCAGCATTTT. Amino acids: CASSPYPNQPQHF.

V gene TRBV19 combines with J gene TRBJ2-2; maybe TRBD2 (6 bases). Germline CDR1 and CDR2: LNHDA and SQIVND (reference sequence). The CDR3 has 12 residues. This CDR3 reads CVVGRYTGELFF. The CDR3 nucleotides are TGTGTCGTAGGGAGGTACACCGGGGAGCTGTTTTTT.

CDR3 residues: CASSQMGSLANTEAFF. The CDR3 DNA reads as TGTGCCAGCTCACAAATGGGGAGCTTAGCGAACACTGAAGCTTTCTTT. This chain uses TRBV18 with TRBJ1-1, with D unresolved. Germline lookup yields CDR1 KGHSH and CDR2 LQKENI. This CDR3 comprises 16 residues. V was cut by 4 bases and J by 1 base, with 16 bases left in between.